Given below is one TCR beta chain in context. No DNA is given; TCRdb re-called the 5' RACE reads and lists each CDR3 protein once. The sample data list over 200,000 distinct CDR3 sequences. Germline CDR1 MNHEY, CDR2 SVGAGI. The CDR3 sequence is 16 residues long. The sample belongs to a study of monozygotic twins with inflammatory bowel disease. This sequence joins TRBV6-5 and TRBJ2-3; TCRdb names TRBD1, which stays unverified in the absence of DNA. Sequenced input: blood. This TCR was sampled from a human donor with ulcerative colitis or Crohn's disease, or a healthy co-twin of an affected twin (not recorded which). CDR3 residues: CASSSPAGPSTDTQYF.